This TCR beta chain came from a study of CD8 T cells in Susac syndrome. Random hexamers were used to reverse transcribe the RNA input (about 0.5 to 1 ug). MiXCR was run by TCRdb on the immunoSEQ multiplex PCR reads, yielding one entry per CDR3 protein. Altogether approximately 79,000 distinct CDR3 sequences are present, roughly 92% being singletons, with the ten largest covering 0.35% to 0.55%. TEMRA cells underwent FACS enrichment and CD8+ and CD4+ T cells underwent negative isolation. Overall study results and limits: TCR sequencing and HLA analysis covered a relatively small number of individuals.

Worth noting for this clonotype: Antigen specificity is unknown.

V was shortened by 0 bases and J by 4 bases, with 13 bases between the two germline ends. Germline CDR1 SGDLS, CDR2 YYNGEE. The CDR3 runs 16 residues. V is TRBV9 and J is TRBJ2-2; D assignment may be TRBD1 or TRBD2 (5 bases each). The specimen was CD8+ T cells from PBMCs. This receptor was obtained from a human donor with Susac syndrome. CDR3 sequence (DNA): TGTGCCAGCAGCGTAGAGGCTAGCCAGGGCACCGGGGAGCTGTTTTTT. The encoded protein is CASSVEASQGTGELFF.